Detailed here is one T cell receptor beta chain. The CDR3 sequence is 17 residues long. Germline lookup yields CDR1 SGHAT and CDR2 FQNNGV. The V and J ends lost 3 bases and 6 bases, in that order; junction bases with no gene match: 13. The data stem from a study of blood T cell repertoires in COVID-19. Across the study: Sources were T cells, B-cell-depleted T cells, or PBMCs; the material itself was cDNA or gDNA.

Sequencing was performed with immunoSEQ multiplex PCR; in TCRdb, only in-frame clones are kept and a portion is missing. The sample includes over 25,000 clones, 70% to 85% of them seen just once. This TCR was recovered from a woman older than 75 with acute or convalescent COVID-19. The chain employs TRBV11-2 and TRBJ2-7; 11 nucleotides line up with TRBD2. The sequencing sample was made of peripheral blood. For the CDR3, the DNA is TGTGCCAGCAGCTTGGGCCTAGCGGGAGGAAGCCTCTCCGAGCAGTACTTC. This codes for CASSLGLAGGSLSEQYF.